This TCR beta chain was obtained from a study of blood T cell repertoires in COVID-19. Sequenced by immunoSEQ multiplex PCR; TCRdb stores in-frame clones only, minus some. This table holds approximately 500,000 clones, 85% to 90% found once. Germline loops: CDR1 SGHRS, CDR2 YFSETQ. The ends were cut back, 0 bases at V and 3 bases at J, with 12 bases in the middle. CDR3 length equals 15 residues. The chain combines TRBV5-1 with TRBJ1-1; no clear D gene. The sample was peripheral blood. This TCR derives from a woman between 50 and 59 years old with COVID-19, enrolled during active disease. CDR3 sequence reads: CASSLVGGSDTEAFF. DNA for the CDR3: TGCGCCAGCAGCTTGGTGGGTGGGAGTGACACTGAAGCTTTCTTT.